This T cell receptor (beta chain) originates from a study of OX40 agonist ivuxolimab in advanced cancers. Findings and limits, study-wide: Researchers did not determine the expanded peripheral T cells' antigen specificity. CD8+ T cells averaged more expanded clones than CD4+.

The germline gives CDR1 SGHTA, CDR2 FQGTGA. The CDR3 is made up of 13 amino acids. Between the trimmed V and J ends, which lost 3 bases and 7 bases, there was a span of 12 bases. TCRdb's copy holds only in-frame clones and misses some; the assay was immunoSEQ multiplex PCR. The top ten hold 5.5% of the sample, which has more than 90,000 clones, 84% seen once. A remark on this clone: Its antigen is still unknown.

Sequences were derived from CD4+ or CD8+ T cells sorted from blood, sampled in a trial of the OX40 agonist ivuxolimab. This clonotype was sampled from an adult with an advanced solid tumor such as melanoma, head and neck, liver or kidney cancer. The chain joins TRBV7-3 to TRBJ1-2, with unresolved D. The CDR3: CASSFDSSRGYTF. The DNA for the CDR3 is TGTGCCAGCAGCTTCGATAGCTCTCGTGGCTACACCTTC.